Listed below are T cell receptor beta chains from one sample, sequenced in a study of shared clonotypes between healthy human individuals. The repertoire was sequenced with immunoSEQ multiplex PCR; TCRdb's copy has only in-frame clones and lacks some. The table lists over 850,000 clones, about 80% of them singletons. Sequenced: memory CD4+ T cells from PBMCs. The receptors were sampled from a young man in good health. Some clones in this sample may be carry-over from other donors' samples. The conserved cysteine and the conserved F or W are not part of the CDR3 here.

v_gene	j_gene	CDR3aa
TRBV28	TRBJ1-5	ASSLLLGTGGRRGQPQH
TRBV7-3	TRBJ2-1	ASSLGTSGGNEQF
TRBV28	TRBJ2-2	ASSPPGRNTGELF
TRBV11-2	TRBJ1-5	ASSLGAGASQPQH
TRBV6-1	TRBJ1-2	ASSEVWARGHGYT
TRBV5-6	TRBJ1-1	ASSLLGGAGTEAF
TRBV28	TRBJ1-1	ASSRQDHTEAF
TRBV5-4	TRBJ1-2	ASSSSMASPNYGYT
TRBV2	TRBJ1-2	ASSASGTGFGYT
TRBV9	TRBJ1-2	ASTRGGSYGYT
TRBV10-3	TRBJ1-4	AISDSTGLSEKLF
TRBV2	TRBJ1-2	ASSEWAGYGYT
TRBV6-1	TRBJ1-3	ATTQGFGNTIY
TRBV30	TRBJ1-4	AWSANRGVNEKLF
TRBV18	TRBJ1-3	ASSPEGFGNTIY
TRBV5-1	TRBJ2-1	ASKIPGPQGGEQF
TRBV20-1	TRBJ1-1	SAKRNTEAF
TRBV30	TRBJ1-3	AWSAVTGGYISGNTIY
TRBV6-6	TRBJ2-3	ASSAVGLTSTDTQY
TRBV4-2	TRBJ1-2	ASSQRLARGDGYT
TRBV5-6	TRBJ1-1	ASSLDRGYTEAF
TRBV9	TRBJ1-5	ASSVATGEGVNQPQH
TRBV4-2	TRBJ2-1	ASSQEGLAVGNEQF
TRBV7-9	TRBJ2-7	ASSQGAVDIYEQY
TRBV28	TRBJ1-4	ASSSRTGNEKLF
TRBV7-8	TRBJ2-5	ASRIGETQY
TRBV27	-	ASTSSGRAYEQY
TRBV7-2	TRBJ1-2	ASSPDRLYGYT
TRBV19	TRBJ1-2	ASSIPGQGGRYGYT
TRBV29-1	TRBJ2-7	SVDRTGQEKQY
TRBV7-3	TRBJ2-2	ASSLQPPANTGELF
TRBV7-9	TRBJ2-7	ASSLLQGTYEQY
TRBV6-1	TRBJ2-7	ASSDRLAGLYEQY
TRBV6-5	TRBJ1-1	ASSYRQGHTEAF
TRBV19	TRBJ2-7	ASSTTGGTGPPYEQY
TRBV27	TRBJ2-7	ASSLVKGQSYEQY
TRBV28	TRBJ1-1	ASSKTGVTEAF
TRBV7-9	TRBJ1-4	ASSLRLDSNEKLF
TRBV18	TRBJ1-3	ASSPGQGSPSSGNTIY
TRBV18	TRBJ2-1	ASSSPGLAGGNEQF
TRBV25-1	TRBJ1-2	ASSEGGRYGYT
TRBV30	TRBJ2-5	AWNGQGGETQY
TRBV14	TRBJ2-7	ASRVQGGNEQY
TRBV10-1	TRBJ1-1	ASSVKQGAPTEAF
TRBV11-2	TRBJ2-3	ASTEEWASDTQY
TRBV5-1	TRBJ2-1	ASSLKGRSSYNEQF
TRBV6-1	TRBJ2-2	ASSSGTGNTGELF
TRBV6-6	-	ASSYMASGSSEQY
TRBV7-6	TRBJ2-7	ASSFGTGGSPSSYEQY
TRBV13	TRBJ2-1	ASSSTLAGPYNEQF
TRBV4-3	TRBJ2-1	ASSQQADRHHYNEQF
TRBV5-1	TRBJ2-5	ASSSGTAQETQY
TRBV7-3	TRBJ2-3	ASRQDPVSPQY
TRBV10-1	TRBJ2-1	ASSDLSGAPYNEQF
TRBV5-1	TRBJ2-7	ASSPTPGQGAYEQY
TRBV7-3	TRBJ2-1	ASSSTSGRALYSEQF
TRBV29-1	TRBJ2-2	SVAGNTGELF
TRBV5-1	TRBJ2-7	ASSLQGGFYEQY
TRBV5-6	TRBJ2-1	ASSWEPGTGSYNEQF